These T cell receptor beta chains were read from a single sample in a study of shared clonotypes between healthy human individuals. Profiled with immunoSEQ multiplex PCR; TCRdb holds only in-frame clones, not every one. Among under 2,000,000 clones, about 95% were seen once, and the ten largest hold more than 0.9%. The material sequenced was naive CD8+ T cells sorted from blood. The source of these receptors is a man between 18 and 35 years old in good health. Both conserved end residues are part of each CDR3. Fields, in order: D gene, J gene, clone size, V gene, CDR3 DNA, CDR3 protein. D genes are given only for firm matches. Clone sizes are given selectively: once, few, many, or a class where the clone is expanded.

D: .; J: TRBJ1-5; size: .; V: TRBV28; DNA: TGTGCCAGCAGTTTGGGCGGGGTGGGGCAGCCCCAGCATTTT; CDR3: CASSLGGVGQPQHF
D: .; J: TRBJ2-1; size: .; V: TRBV25-1; DNA: TGTGCCAGCAGTAACAAGAATGGTGAGCAGTTCTTC; CDR3: CASSNKNGEQFF
D: .; J: TRBJ2-3; size: .; V: TRBV28; DNA: TGTGCCAGCAGTTTATCACAGGGAGTGGGAATAGATACGCAGTATTTT; CDR3: CASSLSQGVGIDTQYF
D: TRBD2; J: TRBJ2-3; size: once; V: TRBV18; DNA: TGTGCCAGCTCCCCGGGACTAGCGGGGACAGATACGCAGTATTTT; CDR3: CASSPGLAGTDTQYF
D: .; J: TRBJ1-6; size: .; V: TRBV6-6; DNA: TGTGCCAGCACCGACGGTCAGGGACCTTTTAATTCACCCCTCCACTTT; CDR3: CASTDGQGPFNSPLHF
D: .; J: TRBJ1-4; size: .; V: TRBV5-6; DNA: TGTGCCAGCAGCTTGGTAGAGGTTTGTAATGAAAAACTGTTTTTT; CDR3: CASSLVEVCNEKLFF
D: TRBD2; J: TRBJ2-7; size: .; V: TRBV5-4; DNA: TGTGCCAGCAGCTTGTTAGCGGGAGACGAGCAGTACTTC; CDR3: CASSLLAGDEQYF
D: TRBD1; J: TRBJ1-3; size: .; V: TRBV15; DNA: TGTGCCACCCTTGGGACAGGGGGCTTTCGAAACACCATATATTTT; CDR3: CATLGTGGFRNTIYF
D: .; J: TRBJ1-4; size: .; V: TRBV2; DNA: TGTGCCACGGAGGAGGACCCCAATGAAAAACTGTTTTTT; CDR3: CATEEDPNEKLFF
D: .; J: TRBJ1-5; size: few; V: TRBV4-1; DNA: TGCGCCAGCAGCCAAGTTCAGGGAAGCAATCAGCCCCAGCATTTT; CDR3: CASSQVQGSNQPQHF
D: .; J: TRBJ1-5; size: .; V: TRBV10-3; DNA: TGTGCCATCAGTGAGGGGGATCAGCCCCAGCATTTT; CDR3: CAISEGDQPQHF
D: TRBD1; J: TRBJ2-7; size: once; V: TRBV6-5; DNA: TGTGCCAGCAGTTACTCGAGACAGGGGGCCTACGAGCAGTACTTC; CDR3: CASSYSRQGAYEQYF
D: .; J: TRBJ1-6; size: .; V: TRBV4-1; DNA: TGCGCCAGCAGCCAAGGGGGAGGGTTTGGTAATTCACCCCTCCACTTT; CDR3: CASSQGGGFGNSPLHF
D: TRBD1; J: TRBJ2-3; size: .; V: TRBV18; DNA: TGTGCCAGCTCACCACCGAGACAGGGGGCATATGACACAGATACGCAGTATTTT; CDR3: CASSPPRQGAYDTDTQYF
D: .; J: TRBJ2-3; size: .; V: TRBV9; DNA: TGTGCCAGCAGCGTAGGGGGAAGCACAGATACGCAGTATTTT; CDR3: CASSVGGSTDTQYF
D: .; J: TRBJ2-3; size: .; V: TRBV4-3; DNA: TGCGCCAGCAGCCAAGTGGAAGGGGGAGGGTCAGATACGCAGTATTTT; CDR3: CASSQVEGGGSDTQYF
D: .; J: TRBJ2-7; size: .; V: TRBV28; DNA: TGTGCCAGCTTCCGGACAGAGAGCCCCCACGAGCAGTACTTC; CDR3: CASFRTESPHEQYF
D: .; J: TRBJ1-1; size: .; V: TRBV10-3; DNA: TGTGCCATCAGTCAAACTGGAGGGTTAACGTTTGAAGCTTTCTTT; CDR3: CAISQTGGLTFEAFF
D: .; J: TRBJ2-7; size: .; V: TRBV9; DNA: TGTGCCAGCAGCGTAGAGGCCACGAGGTCGTACGAGCAGTACTTC; CDR3: CASSVEATRSYEQYF
D: TRBD1; J: TRBJ1-2; size: .; V: TRBV6-1; DNA: TGTGCCAGCAGTCAACGGAGGACAGGGGGAACCTTC; CDR3: CASSQRRTGGTF
D: .; J: TRBJ2-7; size: .; V: TRBV7-6; DNA: TGTGCCAGCAGTTTCGACTCCCCGGGGCAGTACTTC; CDR3: CASSFDSPGQYF
D: .; J: TRBJ1-5; size: once; V: TRBV29-1; DNA: TGCAGCGTCGTGACAGGAGACAGCAATCAGCCCCAGCATTTT; CDR3: CSVVTGDSNQPQHF
D: .; J: TRBJ1-1; size: .; V: TRBV4-3; DNA: TGCGCCAGCAGCCAAGATGGAGTGGCAGGGTACATGAACACTGAAGCTTTCTTT; CDR3: CASSQDGVAGYMNTEAFF
D: .; J: TRBJ2-1; size: .; V: TRBV9; DNA: TGTGCCAGCAGCGTTTTGGGAAGCTCCTACAATGAGCAGTTCTTC; CDR3: CASSVLGSSYNEQFF
D: TRBD1; J: TRBJ1-5; size: .; V: TRBV15; DNA: TGTGCCACCAGCAGGGGACAGGGGAATCAGCCCCAGCATTTT; CDR3: CATSRGQGNQPQHF
D: .; J: TRBJ2-4; size: .; V: TRBV4-1; DNA: TGCGCCAGCAGCCAAGTGATGGGGGGAAACATTCAGTACTTC; CDR3: CASSQVMGGNIQYF
D: .; J: TRBJ2-1; size: .; V: TRBV5-1; DNA: TGCGCCAGCAGCTTGGGGGACCTGGGGGATGAGCAGTTCTTC; CDR3: CASSLGDLGDEQFF
D: .; J: TRBJ2-7; size: .; V: TRBV7-2; DNA: TGTGCCAGCAGCTTAGTAGCTGTGAGGCCCCTTACTAACGAGCAGTACTTC; CDR3: CASSLVAVRPLTNEQYF
D: TRBD1; J: TRBJ2-3; size: .; V: TRBV5-1; DNA: TGCGCCAGCAAACAGGGGAACACAGATACGCAGTATTTT; CDR3: CASKQGNTDTQYF
D: TRBD1; J: TRBJ2-2; size: .; V: TRBV5-1; DNA: TGCGCCAGCAGCGGGGACAGGGGGCGAATCTTGAACACCGGGGAGCTGTTTTTT; CDR3: CASSGDRGRILNTGELFF
D: TRBD1; J: TRBJ2-2; size: .; V: TRBV25-1; DNA: TGTGCCAGTCGGGGACAGAGCACCGGGGAGCTGTTTTTT; CDR3: CASRGQSTGELFF
D: .; J: TRBJ2-1; size: .; V: TRBV27; DNA: TGTGCCAGCAGTTTACCCAGCACGGGGAATGAGCAGTTCTTC; CDR3: CASSLPSTGNEQFF
D: .; J: TRBJ2-2; size: .; V: TRBV6-1; DNA: TGTGCCAGCAGTGACTTGGTAACTTTCCTAAACACCGGGGAGCTGTTTTTT; CDR3: CASSDLVTFLNTGELFF
D: .; J: TRBJ2-3; size: .; V: TRBV9; DNA: TGTGCCAGCAGCGTAGACGGGGTAGTGGAGGATACGCAGTATTTT; CDR3: CASSVDGVVEDTQYF
D: TRBD2; J: TRBJ2-7; size: .; V: TRBV9; DNA: TGTGCCAGCAGCTCGGGACTAGGTGGGTACGAGCAGTACTTC; CDR3: CASSSGLGGYEQYF
D: TRBD1; J: TRBJ2-7; size: .; V: TRBV6-5; DNA: TGTGCCAGCAGTCAGGGACAGGGGACCTACGAGCAGTACTTC; CDR3: CASSQGQGTYEQYF
D: TRBD1; J: TRBJ2-5; size: .; V: TRBV7-6; DNA: TGTGCCAGCAGCGGACAGGGAGAGACCCAGTACTTC; CDR3: CASSGQGETQYF
D: .; J: TRBJ1-4; size: .; V: TRBV27; DNA: TGTGCCAGCAGTCCAGGACGGTTTTCTGAAAAACTGTTTTTT; CDR3: CASSPGRFSEKLFF
D: TRBD1; J: TRBJ2-7; size: .; V: TRBV5-1; DNA: TGCGCCAGCAGCCAGGCGGGACAGGGTTTAACGGGCGAGCAGTACTTC; CDR3: CASSQAGQGLTGEQYF
D: .; J: TRBJ1-1; size: .; V: TRBV4-1; DNA: TGCGCCAGCAGCCAATTATATGTTCCGCAGGGAGGAGCTTTCTTT; CDR3: CASSQLYVPQGGAFF
D: TRBD2; J: TRBJ2-3; size: .; V: TRBV4-1; DNA: TGCGCCAGCAGCTACCGGACTAGCGGGGGGGCCGCAGATACGCAGTATTTT; CDR3: CASSYRTSGGAADTQYF
D: .; J: TRBJ1-1; size: once; V: TRBV6-6; DNA: TGTGCCAGCAGTTACTCGATGGGTAACACTGAAGCTTTCTTT; CDR3: CASSYSMGNTEAFF
D: .; J: TRBJ2-5; size: .; V: TRBV6-5; DNA: TGTGCCAGCAGTTACTCGTCCGGGTTCGGAGAGACCCAGTACTTC; CDR3: CASSYSSGFGETQYF
D: .; J: TRBJ2-5; size: .; V: TRBV9; DNA: TGTGCCAGCAGCGTCGGGACTTCTCCTGGAGAGACCCAGTACTTC; CDR3: CASSVGTSPGETQYF
D: .; J: TRBJ2-2; size: .; V: TRBV7-9; DNA: TGTGCCAGCAGCTTATTCGGGGGCCACAACCCGAACACCGGGGAGCTGTTTTTT; CDR3: CASSLFGGHNPNTGELFF